These 13 T cell receptor beta chains share one sample of origin, sequenced in a study of breast tumors, draining lymph nodes, adjacent tissues. One entry per CDR3 protein, called by TCRdb with MiXCR from the multiplex PCR reads. This sample has about 14,000 distinct CDR3 sequences, with around 55% found just once. The sequencing input was tumor-adjacent breast tissue. Every receptor here comes from a female donor with breast cancer. Some clones in this sample may be carry-over from other donors' samples.

V usage is TRBV6-5 and J usage is TRBJ1-4; no firm D call. Germline V gene data show CDR1 as MNHEY and CDR2 as SVGAGI. This CDR3 region has 18 residues. Deletions cut 4 bases from V and 5 bases from J, with 23 bases between. CDR3 DNA sequence: TGTGCCAGCAGTTTAAGTTCGACTAGCGGGAGATCCAATGAAAAACTGTTTTTT. Protein: CASSLSSTSGRSNEKLFF.

This clonotype has a single count. This chain's CDR3 is CASSDRSSYNSPLHF. The CDR3 DNA follows: TGTGCCAGCAGCGACAGGAGCTCCTATAATTCACCCCTCCACTTT. The rearrangement uses TRBV12-3 or TRBV12-4 and TRBJ1-6, with TRBD1 as a possible D gene (6 bases). V was pared by 6 bases and J by 0 bases, with 9 bases between. The CDR3 has 15 residues.

V usage is TRBV13 and J usage is TRBJ2-7; D is uncertain. The CDR3 runs to 14 residues. Germline CDR1 PRHDT, CDR2 FYEKMQ (reference sequence). The V end lost 6 bases, the J end lost 7 bases, and 19 bases lay between the germline ends. The CDR3, as DNA: TGTGCCAGCAGTTTCGGGTCCCTCACCGGGGAGCAGTACTTC. Protein: CASSFGSLTGEQYF.

The genes are TRBV15 and TRBJ2-5; 8 bases match TRBD2. This CDR3 has 16 residues. CDR1 is LNHNV, CDR2 YYDKDF, per germline (reference sequence). The V segment lost 5 bases and the J segment 2 bases; nucleotides outside the gene matches: 10. This chain's CDR3 is CATSAYQASGQETQYF. The CDR3 DNA reads TGTGCCACCAGCGCCTACCAGGCTAGCGGGCAAGAGACCCAGTACTTC. Drawing the rest from reference TRBV15 and TRBJ2-5, the complete variable domain is DAMVIQNPRYQVTQFGKPVTLSCSQTLNHNVMYWYQQKSSQAPKLLFHYYDKDFNNEADTPDNFQSRRPNTSFCFLDIRSPGLGDTAMYLCATSAYQASGQETQYFGPGTRLLVL.

The chain recombines TRBV28 with TRBJ2-1; tentative D call: TRBD1 (5 bases). Germline values: CDR1 MDHEN, CDR2 SYDVKM. V lost 5 bases and J 9 bases, leaving 14 bases between the germline ends. The CDR3 consists of 13 residues. CDR3 DNA sequence: TGTGCCAGCAGTATCACAGGTCTGGTTGAGCAGTTCTTC. Its protein is CASSITGLVEQFF. Supplemented by reference TRBV28 and TRBJ2-1, the full variable domain reads DVKVTQSSRYLVKRTGEKVFLECVQDMDHENMFWYRQDPGLGLRLIYFSYDVKMKEKGDIPEGYSVSREKKERFSLILESASTNQTSMYLCASSITGLVEQFFGPGTRLTVL.

The table lists this clonotype with many counts. The chain employs TRBV2 and TRBJ2-4; 16 bases are shared with TRBD2. The V and J ends lost 6 bases and 0 bases, in that order; junction bases with no gene match: 11. In germline, CDR1 is SNHLY, CDR2 FYNNEI. The CDR3 is made up of 20 amino acids. The CDR3 here is CASRERSGTSGRVAKNIQYF. CDR3 sequence (DNA): TGTGCCAGCAGGGAAAGATCCGGGACTAGCGGGAGGGTAGCCAAAAACATTCAGTACTTC.

This clonotype has ten or more counts. A read error may be the cause here, since a much bigger clone is one base away. V is TRBV20-1 and J is TRBJ2-7; a possible D gene is TRBD1 (6 bases). V was cut by 0 bases and J by 6 bases, with 15 bases left in between. The CDR3 contains 14 residues. Germline assignment: CDR1 DFQATT and CDR2 SNEGSKA (reference sequence). The CDR3 sequence is CSARDQTGTSEQYF. Written as DNA, the CDR3 is TGCAGTGCTAGAGATCAGACAGGAACCTCCGAGCAGTACTTC.

This sequence joins TRBV7-2 and TRBJ2-5; no clear D. The CDR3 has 13 residues. V was shortened by 2 bases and J by 2 bases, with 6 bases between the two germline ends. Germline CDR1 reads SGHTA; CDR2 reads FQGNSA. The CDR3 sequence: CASSLTPQETQYF. CDR3 coding DNA: TGTGCCAGCAGCTTAACACCACAAGAGACCCAGTACTTC.

V and J are TRBV6-5 and TRBJ1-3, with 7 bases fitting TRBD1. Germline CDR1 is MNHEY and CDR2 is SVGAGI. V lost 6 bases, J lost 4 bases, and 6 bases stayed unmatched. The CDR3 is made up of 14 amino acids. CDR3: CASREMTGGNTIYF. CDR3 bases: TGTGCCAGCAGAGAGATGACAGGGGGAAACACCATATATTTT.

This clonotype was picked up many times. As DNA, the CDR3 is TGTGCCAGCAGCTTGGCAGACAGGGGGCTATGGTATGGCTACACCTTC. Protein: CASSLADRGLWYGYTF. The rearrangement uses TRBV5-8 and TRBJ1-2; 10 bases map to TRBD1. With 0 bases clipped from V and 5 bases from J, the junction kept 7 bases outside the gene matches. This CDR3 region has 16 residues. Germline assignment: CDR1 SGHTS and CDR2 YDEGEE.

This clonotype showed up just once. The V and J genes are TRBV2 and TRBJ2-3; TRBD2 is a possible D gene (6 bases). The ends were cut back, 8 bases at V and 1 base at J, with 28 bases in the middle. This CDR3 region has 19 residues. Germline CDR1 SNHLY, CDR2 FYNNEI. The CDR3 region is CASRWDISGPLAGTDTQYF. Here the CDR3 DNA reads TGTGCCAGCCGCTGGGATATTAGCGGCCCCTTGGCTGGCACAGATACGCAGTATTTT.

The chain has TRBV30 and TRBJ2-1, with a tentative D call TRBD1 (5 bases). This CDR3 region has 15 residues. V was pared by 2 bases and J by 0 bases, with 11 bases between. CDR1 is GTSNPN and CDR2 is SVGIG in the germline V gene (reference sequence). In DNA, the CDR3 is TGTGCCTGGAGTCCAGACAGCTACTCCTACAATGAGCAGTTCTTC. This translates into CAWSPDSYSYNEQFF.

This clonotype was counted only a few times. As DNA, the CDR3 is TGTGCCAGCAGCCCAGGGGGCGGAGTGTCCACTGAAGCTTTCTTT. This encodes CASSPGGGVSTEAFF. V usage is TRBV28 and J usage is TRBJ1-1; 8 bases are shared with TRBD1. This CDR3 spans 15 amino acids. Trimming removed 6 bases from V and 4 bases from J; junction bases left unmatched: 10. The germline gives CDR1 MDHEN, CDR2 SYDVKM.